This TCR beta chain was captured by sequencing in a study of T cells after yellow fever vaccination (dated by TCRdb to about 2019). For context, the study as a whole: The SMART-Seq v4 Ultra Low Input RNA kit was used to prepare libraries from fractions with low cell numbers. Bulk TCR alpha and beta repertoires were sequenced longitudinally to track T-cell clones before and after primary and booster YFV17D yellow fever vaccination. Two healthy male donors made up the cohort, one aged 18 to 29 years and the other aged 30 to 40 years. Blood was drawn at multiple timepoints before and after primary and secondary immunization, with bulk PBMC replicates and cell subsets isolated. Results the study describes overall, beyond this receptor: Most clones expanded after primary vaccination (about 96% of CD4 and 88% of CD8) were re-detected after the booster, suggesting that broad memory maintenance occurred. A small share of clonotypes occurred in both CD4 and CD8 compartments, likely arising from convergent recombination. Computational filtering was required because FACS-sorted repertoires could contain abundant contaminating clonotypes from the bulk population. The secondary T-cell response was weaker than the primary response but faster, peaking on day 5 instead of day 15. Because only a couple of donors were included in the study, the extent to which the findings can be generalized is limited.

The germline ends are 6 bases apart after V is trimmed by 0 bases and J by 0 bases. From its cysteine to its phenylalanine, the CDR3 spans 16 amino acids. The only DNA kept is the CDR3, 48 bases in frame from the first base. The germline V gene provides CDR1 MGHRA and CDR2 YSYEKL. To note about this clonotype: Its antigen specificity is not known. Per-base qualities were not stored, and no clone one base away is much larger.

The sample's treatment or condition label, in plain terms: live attenuated yellow fever vaccine strain. A standard Ficoll-Paque protocol was used to isolate PBMCs from peripheral blood. Dynabeads CD4 and CD8 positive selection kits were used to isolate the CD4 and CD8 T-cell fractions. TriZol was used to extract RNA from bulk PBMCs, CD4 and CD8 fractions, and dextramer-positive and dextramer-negative fractions. Sequencing was carried out with an Illumina NovaSeq 6000. Synthesis of TCR cDNA relied on 5'RACE template switching, a step that introduced a universal primer site along with unique molecular identifiers. Priming for cDNA synthesis came from both the TCR alpha and TCR beta constant segments. Library amplification involved two PCR steps, and the second step added sample barcodes and sequencing adapters. Libraries were sequenced on Illumina HiSeq 2500 (2x100 bp) or NovaSeq (2x150 bp). From the authors' description of their analysis: Demultiplexing of reads and collapsing into UMI consensus sequences were performed with MIGEC, and V(D)J alignment was carried out with MiXCR. Vaccine-responding clonotypes were identified with edgeR using replicate PBMC samples, with FDR below 0.01 and a log2 fold change above 5 up to day 15 being required. Each bulk clonotype received a CD4 or CD8 identity based on whether the sequenced CD4 or CD8 repertoire contained that clonotype at higher abundance. The public reads were reprocessed in TCRdb via fastp at Q25 and MiXCR, keeping in-frame beta chains. When rows share a CDR3 protein, they turn into one entry using the most common DNA and genes. The V and J calls reflect TCRdb's pipeline rather than the authors' work. Here the sample has 120,000 or so distinct CDR3 sequences; over 12% occur a single time. Together, the top ten hold roughly 44% of the sample.

This TCR was sampled from a man between 18 and 29 years old who received the YFV17D yellow fever vaccine. The source material was CD8+ T cells sorted from PBMCs, sampled 5 days after the yellow fever booster vaccination. The chain couples TRBV4-1 to TRBJ2-6, with the D segment identity uncertain. The DNA reads TGCGCCAGCAGCCAAGATCTTGTCTCTGGGGCCAACGTCCTGACTTTC. Its amino acids are CASSQDLVSGANVLTF.